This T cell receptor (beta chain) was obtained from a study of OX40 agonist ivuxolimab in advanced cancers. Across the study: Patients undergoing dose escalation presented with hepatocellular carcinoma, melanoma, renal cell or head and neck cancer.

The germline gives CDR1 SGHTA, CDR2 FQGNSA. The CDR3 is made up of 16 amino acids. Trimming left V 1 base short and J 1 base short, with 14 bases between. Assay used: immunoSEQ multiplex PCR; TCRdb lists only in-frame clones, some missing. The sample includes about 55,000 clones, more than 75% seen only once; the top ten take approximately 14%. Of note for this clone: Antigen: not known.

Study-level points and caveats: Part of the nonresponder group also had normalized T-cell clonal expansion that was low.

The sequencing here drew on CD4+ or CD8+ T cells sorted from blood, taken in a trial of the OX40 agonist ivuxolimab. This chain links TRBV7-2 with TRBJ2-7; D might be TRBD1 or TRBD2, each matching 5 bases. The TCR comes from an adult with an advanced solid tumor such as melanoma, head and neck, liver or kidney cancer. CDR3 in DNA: TGTGCCAGCAGCTTAGTGGTCGGGACGATGTCCTACGAGCAGTACTTC. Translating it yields CASSLVVGTMSYEQYF.